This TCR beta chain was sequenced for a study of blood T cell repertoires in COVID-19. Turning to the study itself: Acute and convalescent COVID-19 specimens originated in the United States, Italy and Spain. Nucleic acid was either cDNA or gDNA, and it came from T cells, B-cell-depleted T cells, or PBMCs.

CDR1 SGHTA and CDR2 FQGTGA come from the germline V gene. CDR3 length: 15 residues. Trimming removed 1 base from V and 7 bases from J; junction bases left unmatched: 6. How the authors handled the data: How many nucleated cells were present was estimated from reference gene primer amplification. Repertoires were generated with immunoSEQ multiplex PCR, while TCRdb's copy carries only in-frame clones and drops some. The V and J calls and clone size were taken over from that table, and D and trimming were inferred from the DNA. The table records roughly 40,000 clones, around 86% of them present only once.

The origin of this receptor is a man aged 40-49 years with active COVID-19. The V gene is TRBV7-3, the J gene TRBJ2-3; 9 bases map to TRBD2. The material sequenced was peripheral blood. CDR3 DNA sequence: TGTGCCAGCAGCTTAAGGCGGGAGGGGATCTATACGCAGTATTTT. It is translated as CASSLRREGIYTQYF. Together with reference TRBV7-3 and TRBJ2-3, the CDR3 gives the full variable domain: GAGVSQTPSNKVTEKGKYVELRCDPISGHTALYWYRQSLGQGPEFLIYFQGTGAADDSGLPNDRFFAVRPEGSVSTLKIQRTERGDSAVYLCASSLRREGIYTQYFGPGTRLTVL.